This TCR beta chain came from a study of blood T cell repertoires in COVID-19. CDR1 and CDR2 (germline): SGHRS, YFSETQ. The ends lost 4 bases at V and 6 bases at J; junction bases unmatched: 6. This CDR3 region has 15 residues. Produced via immunoSEQ multiplex PCR; TCRdb's table is partial and in-frame only. The profile shows roughly 460,000 clones, roughly 90% of them singletons. The chain joins TRBV5-1 to TRBJ2-2, with 10 bases aligning to TRBD2. This receptor was obtained from a man younger than 35 with COVID-19, enrolled during active disease. Sequences were obtained from peripheral blood. The CDR3 DNA reads as TGCGCCAGCAGCCTACCAGCGGGAGGGGCCGGGGAGCTGTTTTTT. Residues: CASSLPAGGAGELFF.